These T cell receptor beta chains were read from a single sample in a study of OX40 agonist ivuxolimab in advanced cancers. This table comes from immunoSEQ multiplex PCR, and its TCRdb copy is limited to in-frame clones, with some not included. This sample yields 75,000 to 100,000 clones, of which roughly 89% are seen a single time; approximately 0.54% belongs to the top ten. Sequencing used CD4+ or CD8+ T cells sorted from blood, obtained in a trial of the OX40 agonist ivuxolimab. The origin of the receptors is an adult with an advanced solid tumor such as melanoma, head and neck, liver or kidney cancer. The CDR3 runs from the conserved cysteine through the conserved F or W. A D gene is named only where the DNA matches it firmly. Clone size is given for some rows only: seen once, a few or many times, or a class if the clone is expanded.

J: TRBJ2-7; size: once; D: TRBD1; V: TRBV10-3; DNA: TGTGCCATCAACGCAGGGGGTAATTACGAGCAGTACTTC; CDR3: CAINAGGNYEQYF
J: TRBJ1-5; size: NA; D: NA; V: TRBV6-6; DNA: TGTGCCAGCATCCATGGGGGTGGAGTAACTAATCAGCCCCAGCATTTT; CDR3: CASIHGGGVTNQPQHF
J: TRBJ1-4; size: NA; D: NA; V: TRBV28; DNA: TGTGCCAGCAGTCCCTCGGGGGCACTGGGGGGAGAAAAACTGTTTTTT; CDR3: CASSPSGALGGEKLFF
J: TRBJ2-5; size: NA; D: TRBD1; V: TRBV5-1; DNA: TGCGCCAGCAGCGGTGGGTGGACAGGGCAAGAGACCCAGTACTTC; CDR3: CASSGGWTGQETQYF
J: TRBJ2-2; size: NA; D: TRBD2; V: TRBV2; DNA: TGTGCCAGCATTCGGGGACTAGCGGGGGGGCAAAGCACCGGGGAGCTGTTTTTT; CDR3: CASIRGLAGGQSTGELFF
J: TRBJ2-5; size: NA; D: TRBD2; V: TRBV5-6; DNA: TGTGCCAGCAGCTCGTTGGTCGGGGGACTAGGAGGGGAGACCCAGTACTTC; CDR3: CASSSLVGGLGGETQYF
J: TRBJ2-3; size: NA; D: TRBD1; V: TRBV12-5; DNA: TGTGCTAGTGGTTTGGTTCAGGGGGCGGCAGATACGCAGTATTTT; CDR3: CASGLVQGAADTQYF
J: TRBJ1-5; size: NA; D: TRBD1; V: TRBV18; DNA: TGTGCCAGCTCACCTGACAGGGGGTCACGCAATCAGCCCCAGCATTTT; CDR3: CASSPDRGSRNQPQHF
J: TRBJ2-1; size: NA; D: NA; V: TRBV4-2; DNA: TGTGCCAGCAGCCAAGTCCAGGAGGATTACAATGAGCAGTTCTTC; CDR3: CASSQVQEDYNEQFF
J: TRBJ1-5; size: NA; D: TRBD1; V: TRBV2; DNA: TGTGCCAGCAGCGCCCGACAGGGGACCGGGGGATCCCCCCAGCATTTT; CDR3: CASSARQGTGGSPQHF
J: TRBJ2-3; size: once; D: TRBD1; V: TRBV18; DNA: TGTGCCAGCTCACCCTCGTGGACAGGGGGCACAGATACGCAGTATTTT; CDR3: CASSPSWTGGTDTQYF
J: TRBJ1-5; size: NA; D: NA; V: TRBV7-9; DNA: TGTGCCAGCAGCTTCGGGGGAAGGTTCGATCAGCCCCAGCATTTT; CDR3: CASSFGGRFDQPQHF
J: TRBJ2-4; size: once; D: NA; V: TRBV14; DNA: TGTGCCAGCAGCCCGGGGTGGTTCAACATTCAGTACTTC; CDR3: CASSPGWFNIQYF
J: TRBJ2-3; size: once; D: NA; V: TRBV5-6; DNA: TGTGCCAGCAGCTTGACAGATACGCAGTATTTT; CDR3: CASSLTDTQYF
J: TRBJ2-3; size: NA; D: NA; V: TRBV5-4; DNA: TGTGCCAGCAGCTTTATCGATGGTACGCAGTATTTT; CDR3: CASSFIDGTQYF
J: TRBJ1-2; size: NA; D: NA; V: TRBV6-1; DNA: TGTGCCAGCAGTCCCCAGATCCCTGGCTACACCTTC; CDR3: CASSPQIPGYTF
J: TRBJ2-2; size: NA; D: TRBD1; V: TRBV29-1; DNA: TGCAGCGTTGAGGACAGGGCTTACACCGGGGAGCTGTTTTTT; CDR3: CSVEDRAYTGELFF
J: TRBJ2-1; size: NA; D: NA; V: TRBV18; DNA: TGTGCCAGCTCCCAGAGACCTTCGGGCTCCTACAATGAGCAGTTCTTC; CDR3: CASSQRPSGSYNEQFF
J: TRBJ1-6; size: NA; D: NA; V: TRBV5-1; DNA: TGCGCCAGCAGCTTGGTAAGACAGGATAATTCACCCCTCCACTTT; CDR3: CASSLVRQDNSPLHF
J: TRBJ1-4; size: NA; D: NA; V: TRBV28; DNA: TGTGCCAGCAGTTTGAGGGAGTGGGGGAAAAAACTGTTTTTT; CDR3: CASSLREWGKKLFF
J: TRBJ1-3; size: NA; D: NA; V: TRBV9; DNA: TGTGCCAGCAGCGCACCCCTTCGGGGGAACTATGGAAACACCATATATTTT; CDR3: CASSAPLRGNYGNTIYF
J: TRBJ2-7; size: NA; D: NA; V: TRBV6-1; DNA: TGTGCCAGCATCCGGTCGTCTCAGTCCTACGAGCAGTACTTC; CDR3: CASIRSSQSYEQYF
J: TRBJ1-1; size: NA; D: NA; V: TRBV5-5; DNA: TGTGCCAGCAGCTCCCTTGGGGGGCGAGGGACTGAAGCTTTCTTT; CDR3: CASSSLGGRGTEAFF
J: TRBJ2-5; size: NA; D: TRBD1; V: TRBV5-5; DNA: TGTGCCAGCAGCTGGGGGACAGGGGGTGAGGAGACCCAGTACTTC; CDR3: CASSWGTGGEETQYF
J: TRBJ2-3; size: NA; D: NA; V: TRBV5-4; DNA: TGTGCCAGCAGCTTAGGGGGAGATCACGGCACAGATACGCAGTATTTT; CDR3: CASSLGGDHGTDTQYF
J: TRBJ1-1; size: NA; D: NA; V: TRBV5-4; DNA: TGTGCCAGCAGCCCGCGAGGGGAGAACACTGAAGCTTTCTTT; CDR3: CASSPRGENTEAFF
J: TRBJ2-3; size: NA; D: NA; V: TRBV6-1; DNA: TGTGCCAGCAGTCTTGGGGGGCTCACAGATACGCAGTATTTT; CDR3: CASSLGGLTDTQYF
J: TRBJ1-6; size: NA; D: NA; V: TRBV6-6; DNA: TGTGCCAGCAGTTACGAGGATTCACCCCTCCACTTT; CDR3: CASSYEDSPLHF